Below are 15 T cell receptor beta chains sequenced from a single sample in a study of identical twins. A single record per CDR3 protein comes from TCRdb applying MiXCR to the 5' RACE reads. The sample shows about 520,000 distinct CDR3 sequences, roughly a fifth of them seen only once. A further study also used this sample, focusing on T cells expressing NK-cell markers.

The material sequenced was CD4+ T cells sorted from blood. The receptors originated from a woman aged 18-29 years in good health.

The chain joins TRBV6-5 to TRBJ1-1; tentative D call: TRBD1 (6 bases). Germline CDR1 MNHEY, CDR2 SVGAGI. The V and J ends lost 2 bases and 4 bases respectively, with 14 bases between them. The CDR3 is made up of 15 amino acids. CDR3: CASSYGGGVGTEAFF. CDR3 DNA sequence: TGTGCCAGCAGTTACGGGGGGGGCGTGGGCACTGAAGCTTTCTTT.

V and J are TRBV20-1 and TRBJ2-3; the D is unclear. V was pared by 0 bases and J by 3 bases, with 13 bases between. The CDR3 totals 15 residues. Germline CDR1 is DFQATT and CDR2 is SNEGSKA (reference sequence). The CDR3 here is CSARDSGGRTDTQYF. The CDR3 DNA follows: TGCAGTGCTAGAGATAGTGGCGGTCGGACAGATACGCAGTATTTT.

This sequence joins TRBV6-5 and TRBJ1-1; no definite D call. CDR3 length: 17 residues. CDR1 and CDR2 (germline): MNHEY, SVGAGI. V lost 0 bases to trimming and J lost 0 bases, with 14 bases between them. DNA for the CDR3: TGTGCCAGCAGTTACTCGGCAAAACGGTCAATGAACACTGAAGCTTTCTTT. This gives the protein CASSYSAKRSMNTEAFF.

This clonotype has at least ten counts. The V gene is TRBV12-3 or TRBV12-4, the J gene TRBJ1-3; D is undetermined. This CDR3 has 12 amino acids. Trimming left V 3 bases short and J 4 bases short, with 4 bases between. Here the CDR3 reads CASSFQGNTIYF. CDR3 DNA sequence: TGTGCCAGCAGTTTCCAGGGAAACACCATATATTTT.

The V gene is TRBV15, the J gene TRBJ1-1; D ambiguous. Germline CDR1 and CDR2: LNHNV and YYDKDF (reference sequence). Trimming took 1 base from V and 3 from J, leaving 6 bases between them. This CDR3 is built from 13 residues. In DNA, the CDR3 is TGTGCCACCAGCAGAGGTAGGGACACTGAAGCTTTCTTT. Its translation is CATSRGRDTEAFF.

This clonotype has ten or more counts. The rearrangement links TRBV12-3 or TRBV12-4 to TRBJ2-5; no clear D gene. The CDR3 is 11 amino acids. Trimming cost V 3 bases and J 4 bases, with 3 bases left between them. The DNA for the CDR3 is TGTGCCAGCAGTTTTTCAGAGACCCAGTACTTC. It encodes CASSFSETQYF.

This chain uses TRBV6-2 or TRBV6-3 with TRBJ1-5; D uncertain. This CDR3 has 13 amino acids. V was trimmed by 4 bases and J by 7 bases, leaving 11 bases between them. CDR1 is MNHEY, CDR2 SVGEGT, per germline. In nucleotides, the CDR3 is TGTGCCAGCAGTTCTAGGTCTGGACAGCCCCAGCATTTT. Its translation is CASSSRSGQPQHF.

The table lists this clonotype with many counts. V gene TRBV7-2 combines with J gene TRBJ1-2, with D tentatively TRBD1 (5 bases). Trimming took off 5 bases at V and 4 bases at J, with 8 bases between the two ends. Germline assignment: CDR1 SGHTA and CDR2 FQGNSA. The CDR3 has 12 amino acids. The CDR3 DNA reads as TGTGCCAGCAGCCCAGGGTTCTATGGCTACACCTTC. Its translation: CASSPGFYGYTF.

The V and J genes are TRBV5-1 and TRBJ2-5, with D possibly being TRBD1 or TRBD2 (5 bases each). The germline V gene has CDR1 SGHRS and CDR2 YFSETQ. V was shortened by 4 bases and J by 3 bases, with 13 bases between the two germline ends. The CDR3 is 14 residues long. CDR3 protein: CASSPRADKETQYF. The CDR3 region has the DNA TGCGCCAGCAGCCCCCGAGCGGACAAAGAGACCCAGTACTTC.

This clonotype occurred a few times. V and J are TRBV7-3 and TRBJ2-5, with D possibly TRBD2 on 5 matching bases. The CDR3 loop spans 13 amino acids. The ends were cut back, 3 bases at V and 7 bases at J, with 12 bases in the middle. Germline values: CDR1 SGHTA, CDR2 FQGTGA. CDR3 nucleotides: TGTGCCAGCAGCTTCGACGGGGTGCGGACCCAGTACTTC. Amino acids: CASSFDGVRTQYF.

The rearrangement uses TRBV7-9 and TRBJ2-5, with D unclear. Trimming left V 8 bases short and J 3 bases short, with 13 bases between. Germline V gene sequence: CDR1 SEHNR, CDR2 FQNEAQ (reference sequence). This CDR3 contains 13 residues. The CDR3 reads CASAPAGEETQYF. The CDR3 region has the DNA TGTGCCAGCGCCCCGGCTGGCGAAGAGACCCAGTACTTC.

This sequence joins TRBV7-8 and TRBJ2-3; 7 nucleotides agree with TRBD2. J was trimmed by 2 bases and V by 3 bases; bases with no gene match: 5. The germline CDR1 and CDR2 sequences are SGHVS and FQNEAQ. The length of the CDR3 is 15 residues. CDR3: CASSLGGGITDTQYF. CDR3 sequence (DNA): TGTGCCAGCAGCTTGGGCGGGGGTATCACAGATACGCAGTATTTT.

The CDR3 coding sequence is TGTGCCAGCTCCTCCAGGATCACAGATACGCAGTATTTT. Amino acid sequence: CASSSRITDTQYF. The chain has TRBV18 and TRBJ2-3; D gene unclear. CDR3 length: 13 amino acids. Germline values: CDR1 KGHSH, CDR2 LQKENI. The germline V and J ends were trimmed by 6 bases and 2 bases, with 9 bases remaining between them.

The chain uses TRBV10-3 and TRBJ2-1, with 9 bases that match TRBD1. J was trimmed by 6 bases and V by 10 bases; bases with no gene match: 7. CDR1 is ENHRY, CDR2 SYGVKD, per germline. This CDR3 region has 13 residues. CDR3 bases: TGTGCCACAGGGACAGGGCTTAGCAATGAGCAGTTCTTC. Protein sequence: CATGTGLSNEQFF.

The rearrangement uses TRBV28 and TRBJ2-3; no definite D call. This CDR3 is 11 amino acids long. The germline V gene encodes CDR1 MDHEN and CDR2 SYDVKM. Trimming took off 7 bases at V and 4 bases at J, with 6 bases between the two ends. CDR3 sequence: CASTWADTQYF. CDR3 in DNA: TGTGCCAGCACGTGGGCAGATACGCAGTATTTT.